This TCR beta chain was recorded in a study of untreated major depressive disorder. TCRdb's copy holds only in-frame clones and misses some; the assay was immunoSEQ multiplex PCR. The data hold 20,000 to 25,000 clones, with 70% to 90% observed a single time. Overall study findings and caveats: The small study sample limits how generally findings apply.

The V gene's germline CDR1 is SQVTM and CDR2 ANQGSEA. The CDR3 totals 13 residues. V was clipped by 3 bases and J by 1 base, with 9 bases between them. A note on this clone: Its target is unknown.

This sequence originates from a woman aged 25 to 39 in good health. This chain links TRBV29-1 with TRBJ1-1; no reliable D call. The specimen was CD4+ T cells from PBMCs. The DNA for the CDR3 is TGCAGCGTTGATCCGGTAAAGAACACTGAAGCTTTCTTT. Its translation is CSVDPVKNTEAFF.